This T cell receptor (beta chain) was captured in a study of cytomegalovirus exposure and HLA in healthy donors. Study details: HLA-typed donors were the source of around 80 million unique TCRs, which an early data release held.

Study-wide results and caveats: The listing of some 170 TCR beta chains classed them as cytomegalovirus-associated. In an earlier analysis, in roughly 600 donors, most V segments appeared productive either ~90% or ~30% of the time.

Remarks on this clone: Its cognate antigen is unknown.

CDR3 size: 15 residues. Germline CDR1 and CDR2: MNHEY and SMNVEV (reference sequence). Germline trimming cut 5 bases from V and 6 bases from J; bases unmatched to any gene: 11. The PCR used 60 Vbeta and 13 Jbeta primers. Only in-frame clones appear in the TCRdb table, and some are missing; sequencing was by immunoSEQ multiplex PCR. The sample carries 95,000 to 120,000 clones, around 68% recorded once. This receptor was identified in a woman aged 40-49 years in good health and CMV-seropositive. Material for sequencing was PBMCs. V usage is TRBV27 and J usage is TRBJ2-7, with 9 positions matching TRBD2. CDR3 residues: CASSALASGIGEQYF. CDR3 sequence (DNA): TGTGCCAGCAGTGCCTTGGCTAGCGGGATCGGCGAGCAGTACTTC.